This TCR beta chain came from a study of identical twins. Healthy Caucasian donors formed the entire cohort. As regards this clonotype: Its target is unknown.

General observations from the study: Clonotypes of the beta chain that were abundant in cord blood carried fewer insertions (memory repertoires showed none). Monozygotic twins shared more out-of-frame TCR alpha than recombination models predicted.

V was clipped by 2 bases and J by 8 bases; unmatched bases: 11. From germline, CDR1 is MDHEN and CDR2 SYDVKM. The CDR3 has 16 amino acids. TCRdb fed the 5' RACE reads into MiXCR, producing one record per CDR3 protein. The repertoire has 350,000 or so distinct CDR3 sequences, 9% to 15% of them found once; the top ten carry approximately 7.5%. These data were also filed under a second study, of yellow fever vaccine responses in identical twins.

The sequenced material came from CD8+ T cells sorted from blood. V and J are TRBV28 and TRBJ1-4; 7 bases line up with TRBD1. The receptor was isolated from a woman between 18 and 30 years old in good health. The CDR3 region has the DNA TGTGCCAGCAGTTTAGAAACCGGGACAGCTGAAGAAAAACTGTTTTTT. Protein product: CASSLETGTAEEKLFF. Combining the CDR3 with reference TRBV28 and TRBJ1-4 gives the whole variable domain DVKVTQSSRYLVKRTGEKVFLECVQDMDHENMFWYRQDPGLGLRLIYFSYDVKMKEKGDIPEGYSVSREKKERFSLILESASTNQTSMYLCASSLETGTAEEKLFFGSGTQLSVL.